These 6 T cell receptor beta chains were sequenced from one sample in a study of post-analysis software for immune sequencing data. Findings and limits, study-wide: Patients showed TRBV5-6, TRBV5-1 and TRBV20-1 among a few TRBV segments more frequent than in controls.

Antigen specificity for these receptors is unknown. Researchers reported that TCR beta cDNA libraries carried unique molecular identifiers. TCRdb itself ran the PCR reads through MiXCR, one entry per CDR3 protein. Of 750,000 to 950,000 distinct CDR3 sequences in the sample, roughly 50% were seen once. Sequenced sample: blood. These receptors were collected from a girl between 10 and 17 years old with multiple sclerosis.

Comments on this clonotype: A much bigger clone sits one base away, suggesting this may be a read error. V usage is TRBV29-1 and J usage is TRBJ2-4; no definite D call. The CDR3 is 14 amino acids. The V gene's germline CDR1 is SQVTM and CDR2 ANQGSEA. Trimming cost V 0 bases and J 9 bases, with 15 bases left between them. Written as DNA, the CDR3 is TGCAGCGTTGAAGACGCGGTTAGGCCTGGCATTCAGTACTTC. It encodes CSVEDAVRPGIQYF.

This clonotype occurred a few times. The J gene is TRBJ2-1, the V gene TRBV10-3; 7 positions match TRBD2. This CDR3 is 14 amino acids long. From germline, CDR1 is ENHRY and CDR2 SYGVKD. Trimming cost V 6 bases and J 5 bases; bases outside gene matches: 7. CDR3 in DNA: TGTGCCATCAGAGGACTAGTCTCTCACAATGAGCAGTTCTTC. Translation: CAIRGLVSHNEQFF.

The sample holds a few counts of this clonotype. V is TRBV9 and J is TRBJ2-1, with TRBD2 matching over 10 bases. CDR1 is SGDLS and CDR2 is YYNGEE in the germline V gene. There are 15 residues in the CDR3. The junction had 1 base not matched to a gene; V was cut back by 0 bases and J by 4 bases. The CDR3 DNA follows: TGTGCCAGCAGCGTAGAACTAGCGGGGTACAATGAGCAGTTCTTC. It translates to CASSVELAGYNEQFF.

Only one count was recorded for this clonotype. The rearrangement uses TRBV4-1 and TRBJ2-7; D tentatively fits TRBD1 or TRBD2 (7 bases each). Germline V gives CDR1 MGHRA, CDR2 YSYEKL. The CDR3 is 15 residues long. The ends were cut back, 3 bases at V and 2 bases at J, with 14 bases in the middle. CDR3 sequence reads: CASSHPQGGTYEQYF. Here the CDR3 DNA reads TGCGCCAGCAGCCACCCTCAGGGGGGGACCTACGAGCAGTACTTC.

This clonotype has only a few counts. This chain joins TRBV12-3 or TRBV12-4 and TRBJ2-5; D gene uncertain. Trimming removed 5 bases at V and 5 bases at J, with 12 bases between. The CDR3 contains 13 residues. DNA for the CDR3: TGTGCCAGCAGTCTCAAAAGCACGGAGACCCAGTACTTC. It is translated as CASSLKSTETQYF.

This clonotype was seen a few times. The chain carries TRBV7-2 and TRBJ1-1; 7 bases are a match to TRBD1. CDR1 is SGHTA, CDR2 FQGNSA, per germline. J was trimmed by 0 bases and V by 1 base; bases with no gene match: 2. This CDR3 is built from 15 residues. The CDR3 sequence is CASSLGTGVNTEAFF. In DNA, the CDR3 is TGTGCCAGCAGCTTAGGGACAGGAGTGAACACTGAAGCTTTCTTT.